Below are 27 T cell receptor beta chains sequenced from a single sample in a study of T cell changes during pregnancy in multiple sclerosis. Generated by immunoSEQ multiplex PCR, the TCRdb table keeps only in-frame clones and is missing some. The table lists tens of thousands of clones, about 92% of them singletons. The sample in question was peripheral blood, obtained in the first trimester of pregnancy. These receptors were collected from a female donor with multiple sclerosis, enrolled in a pregnancy study.

This clone was seen only once. This chain uses TRBV19 with TRBJ2-7; a weak D match, TRBD1 (5 bases). CDR1 is LNHDA, CDR2 SQIVND, per germline (reference sequence). The CDR3 runs 13 residues. Trimming removed 3 bases from V and 7 bases from J, with 13 bases in between. The CDR3 DNA reads TGTGCCAGTAGTATTAAGGGGCTTGGGGAGCAGTACTTC. Its protein is CASSIKGLGEQYF.

The J gene is TRBJ1-2, the V gene TRBV12-5, with TRBD1 as a possible D gene (6 bases). The V and J ends lost 6 bases and 7 bases respectively, with 21 bases between them. The CDR3 is 15 amino acids. CDR1 is LGHNT and CDR2 is FRNRAP in the germline V gene. The CDR3 DNA follows: TGTGCTAGTGGGGTTTGGGGGGGGGCTTGGGGTGGCTACACCTTC. Amino acid sequence: CASGVWGGAWGGYTF.

This rearrangement joins TRBV11-2 to TRBJ2-7, with 8 bases that match TRBD1. This CDR3 has 12 amino acids. CDR1 and CDR2 (germline): SGHAT, FQNNGV. After removal of 1 base from V and 13 bases from J, the junction contained 6 bases not matched to a gene. DNA of the CDR3: TGTGCCAGCAGCTTAGGGGGACAGGTCCTCTACTTC. Protein: CASSLGGQVLYF.

This clone appeared once. The J gene is TRBJ2-5, the V gene TRBV6-1, with 11 bases matching TRBD2. Germline V lookup: CDR1 MNHNS, CDR2 SASEGT. This CDR3 is 18 amino acids long. Trimming at V came to 4 bases and at J to 4 bases, leaving 14 bases not matched to a gene. The CDR3 sequence: CASSGHLLAGGKVETQYF. CDR3 in DNA: TGTGCCAGCAGTGGCCATCTTCTAGCGGGGGGAAAGGTAGAGACCCAGTACTTC.

The V and J genes are TRBV12-5 and TRBJ1-1, with 9 bases that match TRBD1. This CDR3 spans 14 amino acids. Germline V gene sequence: CDR1 LGHNT, CDR2 FRNRAP. J gave up 5 bases and V 7 bases, and 8 bases lay outside the gene matches. CDR3 coding DNA: TGTGCTAGTGTCGGACAGGGGTCGGGGACTGAAGCTTTCTTT. Amino acids: CASVGQGSGTEAFF.

The chain carries TRBV5-1 and TRBJ2-1; TRBD2 agrees at 10 bases. The trim removed 0 bases at V and 3 bases at J, leaving 3 bases unmatched. This CDR3 comprises 16 residues. Germline V lookup: CDR1 SGHRS, CDR2 YFSETQ. In DNA, the CDR3 is TGCGCCAGCAGCTTGGGGCTAGCGGGGGTCTACAATGAGCAGTTCTTC. Amino acid sequence: CASSLGLAGVYNEQFF.

V and J are TRBV6-5 and TRBJ2-7; tentatively, D is TRBD2 (6 bases). V lost 6 bases to trimming and J lost 0 bases, with 15 bases between them. This CDR3 is built from 15 residues. Germline V lookup: CDR1 MNHEY, CDR2 SVGAGI. CDR3 protein: CASSPGGTVSYEQYF. In DNA form, the CDR3 reads TGTGCCAGCAGCCCCGGGGGTACCGTCTCCTACGAGCAGTACTTC.

As DNA, the CDR3 is TGTGCCAGCAGCTACTCAGCGGGGGGCACCGGGGAGCTGTTTTTT. Its protein product is CASSYSAGGTGELFF. V usage is TRBV7-6 and J usage is TRBJ2-2; 9 nucleotides match TRBD2. Germline assignment: CDR1 SGHVS and CDR2 FNYEAQ. The V segment lost 4 bases and the J segment 4 bases; nucleotides outside the gene matches: 4. The CDR3 length is 15 residues.

This clone has just one count. This chain joins TRBV6-6 and TRBJ1-2; 12 nucleotides align to TRBD1. Germline V gene sequence: CDR1 MNHNY, CDR2 SVGAGI (reference sequence). This CDR3 has 16 amino acids. V trimming: 4 bases; J trimming: 8 bases; junction bases outside the gene matches: 11. The CDR3 nucleotides are TGTGCCAGCAGTTTACCGCCCGGGACAGGGGGCGAAGGCTACACCTTC. Translated, it gives CASSLPPGTGGEGYTF.

The chain recombines TRBV2 with TRBJ2-3, with TRBD1 matching 9 bases. Germline values: CDR1 SNHLY, CDR2 FYNNEI. V lost 6 bases and J lost 1; bases outside the gene matches: 5. The CDR3 is 15 residues long. CDR3 sequence reads: CASSRQGEGTDTQYF. In DNA, the CDR3 is TGTGCCAGCAGCCGACAGGGGGAGGGCACAGATACGCAGTATTTT.

This clone has just one count. This sequence joins TRBV6-5 and TRBJ2-5, with D tentatively TRBD2 (6 bases). Trimming stripped 6 bases from V and 1 base from J, with 9 bases between. The germline gives CDR1 MNHEY, CDR2 SVGAGI. The CDR3 is 13 amino acids. The CDR3 sequence: CASRAGLQETQYF. The CDR3 coding sequence is TGTGCCAGCAGGGCGGGGCTCCAAGAGACCCAGTACTTC.

This clone was seen just once. DNA of the CDR3: TGTGCCAGCAGCGTGGGGGCTGTAAATTCACCCCTCCACTTT. Its translation is CASSVGAVNSPLHF. This chain uses TRBV9 with TRBJ1-6; weak D call: TRBD1 (6 bases). V was pared by 2 bases and J by 7 bases, with 10 bases between. CDR1 is SGDLS and CDR2 is YYNGEE in the germline V gene. The CDR3 loop spans 14 amino acids.

The chain has TRBV7-2 and TRBJ1-2; D may be TRBD1 (5 bases). This CDR3 contains 15 residues. The germline CDR1 and CDR2 sequences are SGHTA and FQGNSA. Trimming removed 1 base from V and 0 bases from J, with 9 bases in between. The CDR3: CASSLDSGPNYGYTF. The DNA for the CDR3 is TGTGCCAGCAGCTTAGATTCAGGGCCTAACTATGGCTACACCTTC.

The chain links TRBV4-2 to TRBJ2-1; D is perhaps TRBD1 (6 bases). Germline loops: CDR1 LGHNA, CDR2 YNFKEQ. The V end was cut by 4 bases, the J end by 8 bases, with 12 bases between. This CDR3 has 13 residues. The CDR3 reads CASSPTGKDEQFF. The CDR3 nucleotides are TGTGCCAGCAGCCCGACAGGAAAGGATGAGCAGTTCTTC.

CDR3 nucleotides: TGTGCCAGCAGCCCCCGGGTCCTACGACCCAATGAGCAGTTCTTC. It specifies CASSPRVLRPNEQFF. The chain recombines TRBV7-2 with TRBJ2-1; D call uncertain. The CDR3 sequence is 15 residues long. Trimming pared 5 bases from V and 6 bases from J, leaving 17 bases between. Per germline, CDR1 SGHTA and CDR2 FQGNSA.

This clone has a single count. The chain joins TRBV4-3 to TRBJ2-3; 9 nucleotides agree with TRBD2. The CDR3 consists of 17 residues. Germline V gene sequence: CDR1 LGHNA, CDR2 YSLEER. Germline trimming cut 4 bases from V and 6 bases from J; bases unmatched to any gene: 14. Written as DNA, the CDR3 is TGCGCCAGCAGCCGGCATAGCGGGGGCGCTCAGGGCGATACGCAGTATTTT. Its translation is CASSRHSGGAQGDTQYF.

This chain joins TRBV7-3 and TRBJ2-3; a possible D gene is TRBD1 (5 bases). Per the germline V gene, CDR1 is SGHTA and CDR2 is FQGTGA. CDR3 length: 15 amino acids. Trimming removed 5 bases at V and 1 base at J, with 13 bases between. This CDR3 is CASSQRQIGTDTQYF. CDR3 bases: TGTGCCAGCAGCCAAAGACAGATAGGCACAGATACGCAGTATTTT.

This clone was seen only a few times. In nucleotides, the CDR3 is TGTGCCAGCAGTGAGCAGGGGAACACTGAAGCTTTCTTT. Amino acids: CASSEQGNTEAFF. The chain carries TRBV6-4 and TRBJ1-1; D might be TRBD1 (5 bases). Germline loops: CDR1 MRHNA, CDR2 SNTAGT. The CDR3 totals 13 residues. V was shortened by 3 bases and J by 1 base, with 6 bases between the two germline ends.

The chain combines TRBV5-4 with TRBJ2-5; D is uncertain. The CDR3 loop spans 12 amino acids. Germline CDR1 SGHNT, CDR2 YYREEE (reference sequence). Trimming stripped 1 base from V and 3 bases from J, with 4 bases between. DNA for the CDR3: TGTGCCAGCAGCTTGCCCAAAGAGACCCAGTACTTC. Residues: CASSLPKETQYF.

This rearrangement joins TRBV28 to TRBJ1-2; 9 bases fit TRBD1. The V segment lost 8 bases and the J segment 8 bases; nucleotides outside the gene matches: 15. The CDR3 sequence is 15 residues long. The V gene's germline CDR1 is MDHEN and CDR2 SYDVKM. The DNA of the CDR3 is TGTGCCAGCTCGGGACAGGGAGGGCCGGTGGAGGGCTACACCTTC. Encoded protein: CASSGQGGPVEGYTF.

V usage is TRBV19 and J usage is TRBJ1-5; TRBD1 might be the D (6 bases). The CDR3 has 15 amino acids. V shed 3 bases and J shed 4 bases, with 13 bases lying between them. Germline V gene sequence: CDR1 LNHDA, CDR2 SQIVND (reference sequence). The CDR3 region is CASSITGQTNQPQHF. The CDR3 DNA reads TGTGCCAGTAGTATTACAGGACAGACTAATCAGCCCCAGCATTTT.

The CDR3, as DNA: TGTGCCAGCAGCTTAACGGGGGACAGTATTAACTATGGCTACACCTTC. It translates to CASSLTGDSINYGYTF. The V and J genes are TRBV7-3 and TRBJ1-2; TRBD1 agrees at 7 bases. The V and J ends lost 0 bases and 1 base, in that order; junction bases with no gene match: 5. This CDR3 region has 16 residues. Germline V gene sequence: CDR1 SGHTA, CDR2 FQGTGA. The entire variable domain, with the rest obtained from reference TRBV7-3 and TRBJ1-2, is as follows: GAGVSQTPSNKVTEKGKYVELRCDPISGHTALYWYRQSLGQGPEFLIYFQGTGAADDSGLPNDRFFAVRPEGSVSTLKIQRTERGDSAVYLCASSLTGDSINYGYTFGSGTRLTVV.

This rearrangement joins TRBV9 to TRBJ1-2; 7 nucleotides match TRBD1. There are 15 residues in the CDR3. V gave up 4 bases and J gave up 4 bases; unmatched junction bases: 10. Germline V gene data show CDR1 as SGDLS and CDR2 as YYNGEE. CDR3 in amino acids: CASSLTDRLIYGYTF. The CDR3 DNA reads TGTGCCAGCAGCTTAACGGACAGGCTCATCTATGGCTACACCTTC.

The rearrangement joins TRBV7-9 to TRBJ1-2; D remains ambiguous. Germline assignment: CDR1 SEHNR and CDR2 FQNEAQ (reference sequence). Trimming stripped 0 bases from V and 6 bases from J, with 11 bases between. The CDR3 runs to 14 residues. CDR3 DNA sequence: TGTGCCAGCAGCTTAGCTATTCCCAGTGATGGCTACACCTTC. This translates into CASSLAIPSDGYTF.

The chain is built from TRBV6-4 and TRBJ2-3; TRBD2 matches at 8 bases. Trimming removed 2 bases from V and 4 bases from J; junction bases left unmatched: 5. Looked up from germline, CDR1 is MRHNA and CDR2 is SNTAGT. CDR3 length: 15 amino acids. CDR3: CASSDRAGGPDTQYF. The CDR3, as DNA: TGTGCCAGCAGTGACCGGGCGGGGGGCCCAGATACGCAGTATTTT.

This chain uses TRBV28 with TRBJ1-2; 11 bases match TRBD1. The CDR3 length is 15 residues. V dropped 11 bases and J dropped 4; count of bases not matched to a gene: 12. Germline lookup yields CDR1 MDHEN and CDR2 SYDVKM. The CDR3 DNA is TGTGCCGTCCGTGGGGGACAGGGGGTTGGCTATGGCTACACCTTC. It yields the protein CAVRGGQGVGYGYTF.

This clone was detected a few times. The CDR3 spells CASSEERGQPQHF. DNA of the CDR3: TGTGCCAGCAGTGAAGAGAGGGGGCAGCCCCAGCATTTT. The rearrangement uses TRBV2 and TRBJ1-5; a possible D gene is TRBD1 (6 bases). Germline assignment: CDR1 SNHLY and CDR2 FYNNEI. The CDR3 spans 13 residues. The V end lost 1 base, the J end lost 7 bases, and 8 bases lay between the germline ends.